This paragraph covers one TCR beta chain sequence. Its target is unknown. V lost 1 base and J lost 10; bases outside the gene matches: 10. CDR3 size: 15 residues. CDR1 is SEHNR and CDR2 is FQNEAQ in the germline V gene (reference sequence). The sample belongs to a study of T cells and Merkel cell carcinoma outcomes. Study results and limitations: In Merkel cell carcinoma, repertoire and T-cell density reportedly predicted outcomes.

Here immunoSEQ multiplex PCR was the method, and the copy in TCRdb shows in-frame clones only, minus some. Of roughly 15,000 clones in the sample, 92% were seen once. V and J are TRBV7-9 and TRBJ2-1; 7 bases are a match to TRBD2. The clonotype originates from a human donor with Merkel cell carcinoma. Sequences were obtained from tumor tissue from Merkel cell carcinoma. The CDR3 sequence is CASSLEGGERIEQFF. In nucleotides, the CDR3 is TGTGCCAGCAGCTTAGAGGGAGGGGAAAGAATCGAGCAGTTCTTC.